A single sample is the source of the 17 T cell receptor beta chains below, sequenced in a study of OX40 agonist ivuxolimab in advanced cancers. Libraries came from the immunoSEQ multiplex PCR assay. Entries here come from immuneACCESS through TCRdb and include only in-frame sequences with V and J called. Some clones fail to appear in such tables; in the studies checked, an unresolved V gene covers under half of the shortfall, and the cause of the remainder is unknown. The sample includes 50,000 to 55,000 clones, with 80% to 90% observed a single time. Under 13% of the sample rests with the top ten. Here the sequenced sample was CD4+ or CD8+ T cells sorted from blood, taken in a trial of the OX40 agonist ivuxolimab. The receptors shown here come from an adult with an advanced solid tumor such as melanoma, head and neck, liver or kidney cancer.

The genes are TRBV6-1 and TRBJ2-7; 8 bases are a match to TRBD1. This CDR3 has 13 amino acids. Trimming took 4 bases from V and 2 from J; bases not matched to a gene: 1. The germline V gene encodes CDR1 MNHNS and CDR2 SASEGT. CDR3 loop: CASSVDRAYEQYF. For the CDR3, the DNA is TGTGCCAGCAGTGTGGACAGGGCCTACGAGCAGTACTTC.

V gene TRBV6-1 combines with J gene TRBJ2-7, with 10 bases lining up with TRBD2. Per the germline V gene, CDR1 is MNHNS and CDR2 is SASEGT. CDR3 length: 15 residues. Unmatched junction bases numbered 6, after V lost 7 bases and J lost 0 bases. The CDR3 DNA reads TGTGCCAGCATCCGGACTAGCGGTAGCTCCTACGAGCAGTACTTC. It yields the protein CASIRTSGSSYEQYF.

The chain links TRBV9 to TRBJ2-2, with D unresolved. The germline V gene has CDR1 SGDLS and CDR2 YYNGEE. This CDR3 comprises 13 residues. V lost 0 bases to trimming and J lost 7 bases, with 7 bases between them. DNA of the CDR3: TGTGCCAGCAGCGTAGATCAGGACGGGGAGCTGTTTTTT. Its translation: CASSVDQDGELFF. Full variable domain (remainder filled in from reference TRBV9 and TRBJ2-2): DSGVTQTPKHLITATGQRVTLRCSPRSGDLSVYWYQQSLDQGLQFLIQYYNGEERAKGNILERFSAQQFPDLHSELNLSSLELGDSALYFCASSVDQDGELFFGEGSRLTVL.

The J gene is TRBJ1-2, the V gene TRBV5-6; D gene unclear. The CDR3 spans 13 residues. Germline V gene sequence: CDR1 SGHDT, CDR2 YYEEEE. V lost 4 bases, J lost 7 bases, and 14 bases lay in between. The CDR3 DNA sequence: TGTGCCAGCAGCCCGGTCGGGCCCTTTGGCTACACCTTC. Protein: CASSPVGPFGYTF.

The rearrangement joins TRBV27 to TRBJ2-1, with D tentatively TRBD1 (5 bases). V lost 1 base to trimming and J lost 0 bases, with 10 bases between them. Germline CDR1 reads MNHEY; CDR2 reads SMNVEV (reference sequence). This CDR3 comprises 16 residues. CDR3 DNA sequence: TGTGCCAGCAGTTTATGGGGCGGTGTCTCCTACAATGAGCAGTTCTTC. Translation gives CASSLWGGVSYNEQFF.

V usage is TRBV7-2 and J usage is TRBJ1-3; 9 bases agree with TRBD1. Germline-derived CDR1 and CDR2 are SGHTA and FQGNSA. After removal of 1 base from V and 3 bases from J, the junction contained 4 bases not matched to a gene. The CDR3 has 16 residues. This CDR3 is CASSLGGTGYGNTIYF. DNA for the CDR3: TGTGCCAGCAGCTTAGGGGGGACAGGGTATGGAAACACCATATATTTT.

This clone was counted only a few times. V gene TRBV2 combines with J gene TRBJ1-5; perhaps TRBD1 as D (6 bases). The CDR3 sequence is 14 residues long. Germline V gives CDR1 SNHLY, CDR2 FYNNEI. The ends were cut back, 6 bases at V and 2 bases at J, with 11 bases in the middle. The CDR3 loop reads CASRTGMGNQPQHF. For the CDR3, the DNA is TGTGCCAGCAGAACAGGGATGGGCAATCAGCCCCAGCATTTT.

The chain combines TRBV9 with TRBJ2-5; 10 bases align to TRBD2. Germline V gene data show CDR1 as SGDLS and CDR2 as YYNGEE. The CDR3 length is 19 residues. V was clipped by 3 bases and J by 5 bases; unmatched bases: 19. The CDR3 loop reads CASSAAIGASGGSGETQYF. For the CDR3, the DNA is TGTGCCAGCAGCGCCGCGATAGGGGCTAGCGGGGGCTCCGGGGAGACCCAGTACTTC.

The chain couples TRBV15 to TRBJ1-5, with a weak D call TRBD1 (5 bases). This CDR3 is 17 amino acids long. Trimming removed 0 bases at V and 0 bases at J, with 12 bases between. CDR1 LNHNV and CDR2 YYDKDF come from the germline V gene (reference sequence). The CDR3 loop reads CATSRDLTDYSNQPQHF. Here the CDR3 DNA reads TGTGCCACCAGCAGAGATCTGACAGATTATAGCAATCAGCCCCAGCATTTT.

This clone was counted a single time. The chain couples TRBV7-9 to TRBJ1-1, with 9 bases that match TRBD1. The CDR3 has 18 residues. In germline, CDR1 is SEHNR, CDR2 FQNEAQ (reference sequence). J was trimmed by 1 base and V by 0 bases; bases with no gene match: 9. CDR3 sequence: CASSLAGNRGRRNTEAFF. Here the CDR3 DNA reads TGTGCCAGCAGCTTAGCGGGTAACAGGGGGCGGCGGAACACTGAAGCTTTCTTT. Drawing the rest from reference TRBV7-9 and TRBJ1-1, the complete variable domain is DTGVSQNPRHKITKRGQNVTFRCDPISEHNRLYWYRQTLGQGPEFLTYFQNEAQLEKSRLLSDRFSAERPKGSFSTLEIQRTEQGDSAMYLCASSLAGNRGRRNTEAFFGQGTRLTVV.

The chain employs TRBV30 and TRBJ2-7; D is perhaps TRBD1 or TRBD2 (5 bases each). Trimming removed 0 bases from V and 6 bases from J, with 12 bases in between. Germline loops: CDR1 GTSNPN, CDR2 SVGIG (reference sequence). This CDR3 is built from 13 residues. CDR3 amino acids: CAWSVLGVGEQYF. The CDR3 DNA reads as TGTGCCTGGAGTGTACTAGGGGTCGGCGAGCAGTACTTC.

To note about this clone: At the DNA level, this CDR3 is encoded by other sequences in the same sample as well. V and J are TRBV28 and TRBJ1-5; D uncertain. V lost 6 bases and J 6 bases, leaving 15 bases between the germline ends. CDR1 MDHEN and CDR2 SYDVKM come from the germline V gene. The CDR3 totals 14 residues. CDR3 residues: CASRSPSASQPQHF. In DNA form, the CDR3 reads TGTGCCAGCAGATCCCCGTCGGCGTCTCAGCCCCAGCATTTT.

The chain carries TRBV4-2 and TRBJ2-2, with 8 positions matching TRBD2. Per the germline V gene, CDR1 is LGHNA and CDR2 is YNFKEQ. With V trimmed by 1 base and J by 6 bases, 10 bases remained unmatched. CDR3 length: 17 amino acids. The DNA of the CDR3 is TGTGCCAGCAGCCAAGGTGGAGTAGCGGGGCGCGCCGGGGAGCTGTTTTTT. This sequence encodes CASSQGGVAGRAGELFF.

The chain has TRBV7-2 and TRBJ1-6, with 7 bases matching TRBD1. Per the germline V gene, CDR1 is SGHTA and CDR2 is FQGNSA. This CDR3 is built from 18 residues. V lost 5 bases and J lost 8; bases outside the gene matches: 18. The CDR3 sequence is CASSEQGTQVIVDSPLHF. CDR3 nucleotide sequence: TGTGCCAGCAGCGAACAGGGGACCCAAGTAATTGTAGATTCACCCCTCCACTTT.

The chain recombines TRBV27 with TRBJ2-5, with D perhaps TRBD2 (6 bases). The V end was cut by 9 bases, the J end by 1 base, with 15 bases between. Per the germline V gene, CDR1 is MNHEY and CDR2 is SMNVEV (reference sequence). The CDR3 spans 14 residues. In DNA, the CDR3 is TGTGCCAGTGGCCGGGAGACAACCCAAGAGACCCAGTACTTC. Protein product: CASGRETTQETQYF.

The genes are TRBV6-5 and TRBJ2-7, with a weak D call TRBD1 (8 bases). Germline values: CDR1 MNHEY, CDR2 SVGAGI. The V and J ends lost 4 bases and 3 bases respectively, with 13 bases between them. The CDR3 covers 14 residues. The CDR3 sequence is CASSLDREGYEQYF. DNA of the CDR3: TGTGCCAGCAGTTTGGACAGGGAGGGCTACGAGCAGTACTTC.

V usage is TRBV29-1 and J usage is TRBJ1-1, with 7 bases that match TRBD1. The CDR3 loop spans 12 amino acids. The V gene's germline CDR1 is SQVTM and CDR2 ANQGSEA. With V trimmed by 7 bases and J by 0 bases, 2 bases remained unmatched. This CDR3 reads CSGGTVNTEAFF. CDR3 DNA sequence: TGCAGCGGGGGGACAGTGAACACTGAAGCTTTCTTT.